This T cell receptor (beta chain) was obtained from a study of regulatory T cells in long-lasting Graves disease. The CDR3 is 16 amino acids. Trimming at V came to 4 bases and at J to 2 bases, leaving 8 bases not matched to a gene. Germline-derived CDR1 and CDR2 are MGHRA and YSYEKL. To make TCR beta libraries, researchers used iRepertoire HTBI primers and Arm-PCR of CDR3 regions. TCRdb fed the multiplex PCR reads into MiXCR, producing one record per CDR3 protein. The data hold about 400,000 distinct CDR3 sequences, with roughly 16% observed a single time. Time point here: newly diagnosed GD, antithyroid drugs for less than 3 months. Following extraction of RNA from PBMCs, that RNA was used to make the TCR library. This sample was also put to use in a study of T cells in Graves' hyperthyroidism and ophthalmopathy. As reported in that work: On the basis of clinical symptoms, serum thyroxine and TRAb, thyroid ultrasound and orbital computed tomography, diagnoses were made. Most clonotypes expanded in thyroid above 0.001 were likewise present in blood.

The source was peripheral blood mononuclear cells (PBMCs), collected at new diagnosis, from a patient treated with antithyroid drugs. The V call is TRBV4-1, the J call TRBJ2-7, with 10 bases fitting TRBD1. The receptor was isolated from a woman between 18 and 29 years old with Graves disease. Here the CDR3 DNA reads TGCGCCAGCAGCCGTAGACAGGGGGCGGAGGCCTACGAGCAGTACTTC. This encodes CASSRRQGAEAYEQYF.